Each of the 20 T cell receptor beta chains below was sequenced from the same sample in a study of immune heterogeneity within non-small cell lung tumors. Using 32 V and 13 J primers, multiplex PCR amplified TCR beta CDR3. From the multiplex PCR reads, TCRdb called clonotypes with MiXCR, one entry per CDR3 protein. The sample holds 13,000 or so distinct CDR3 sequences, approximately 20% seen once. Bulk tumor genomic DNA was the template, and each sample received 600 ng. Widely spaced biopsies, several per primary tumor, were obtained at surgery. Patients went through curative surgery, and their non-small cell lung cancer was untreated and newly diagnosed. Sequenced material: lung tumor tissue. These receptors all stem from a man aged 60-69 years with non-small cell lung cancer.

As regards this clonotype: A single base separates this from a much larger clone, so it may be a read error. This sequence joins TRBV24-1 and TRBJ2-2; D gene ambiguous. Per the germline V gene, CDR1 is KGHDR and CDR2 is SFDVKD. The V gene lost 3 bases and the J gene lost 1 base, with 11 bases spanning the gap. The CDR3 runs to 16 residues. In DNA form, the CDR3 reads TGTGCCACCAGTGATCCGATTCTTTTGAACACCGGGGAGCTGTTTTTT. The encoded protein is CATSDPILLNTGELFF.

The genes are TRBV19 and TRBJ2-2; the D is unclear. From germline, CDR1 is LNHDA and CDR2 SQIVND (reference sequence). The CDR3 is 13 amino acids. Trimming shortened V by 10 bases and J by 2 bases, and 11 bases separated the two germline ends. The CDR3 sequence: CATRVFNTGELFF. The CDR3 coding sequence is TGTGCCACCCGGGTCTTTAACACCGGGGAGCTGTTTTTT. The full variable domain, with the rest looked up from reference TRBV19 and TRBJ2-2, is DGGITQSPKYLFRKEGQNVTLSCEQNLNHDAMYWYRQDPGQGLRLIYYSQIVNDFQKGDIAEGYSVSREKKESFPLTVTSAQKNPTAFYLCATRVFNTGELFFGEGSRLTVL.

In its sample, this clonotype is medium-sized. The chain is built from TRBV27 and TRBJ2-7, with 8 bases identical to TRBD1. V trimming: 5 bases; J trimming: 5 bases; junction bases outside the gene matches: 11. Germline CDR1 reads MNHEY; CDR2 reads SMNVEV (reference sequence). The CDR3 runs to 15 residues. Here the CDR3 reads CASSGPTGAFNEQYF. DNA for the CDR3: TGTGCCAGCAGTGGCCCGACAGGGGCGTTCAACGAGCAGTACTTC.

About this clonotype itself: One base away lies a much larger clone, so this may be a sequencing read error. The rearrangement uses TRBV28 and TRBJ2-7; 10 nucleotides line up with TRBD1. The CDR3 consists of 15 residues. V lost 5 bases, J lost 5 bases, and 9 bases stayed unmatched. Per germline, CDR1 MDHEN and CDR2 SYDVKM. In nucleotides, the CDR3 is TGTGCCAGCAGTCGCCCGGGACAGGGGAACCACGAGCAGTACTTC. Amino acids: CASSRPGQGNHEQYF.

In this sample, this clonotype turned up a few times. V and J are TRBV7-9 and TRBJ1-1; D call uncertain. The CDR3 totals 12 residues. Trimming pared 10 bases from V and 5 bases from J, leaving 14 bases between. Germline-derived CDR1 and CDR2 are SEHNR and FQNEAQ (reference sequence). CDR3 amino acids: CAITVVGTEAFF. CDR3 DNA: TGTGCCATCACCGTTGTGGGGACTGAAGCTTTCTTT. The full variable domain, completed using reference TRBV7-9 and TRBJ1-1, is DTGVSQNPRHKITKRGQNVTFRCDPISEHNRLYWYRQTLGQGPEFLTYFQNEAQLEKSRLLSDRFSAERPKGSFSTLEIQRTEQGDSAMYLCAITVVGTEAFFGQGTRLTVV.

In this sample, this clonotype turned up many times. The chain combines TRBV6-1 with TRBJ2-7; TRBD2 matches 14 bases. Germline lookup yields CDR1 MNHNS and CDR2 SASEGT. The CDR3 consists of 16 residues. Trimming cost V 6 bases and J 6 bases; bases outside gene matches: 10. The CDR3 DNA follows: TGTGCCAGCAGCCTATCCGGACTAGCGGGAGGAAGCGAGCAGTACTTC. It translates to CASSLSGLAGGSEQYF.

V usage is TRBV7-3 and J usage is TRBJ1-6; 10 bases are a match to TRBD1. V shed 4 bases, J shed 8 bases, and the junction held 5 bases outside the gene matches. CDR1 SGHTA and CDR2 FQGTGA come from the germline V gene. This CDR3 comprises 15 residues. The CDR3 DNA reads as TGTGCCAGCAGCTCAAGCGGGACAGGGGATTCACCCCTCCACTTT. This translates into CASSSSGTGDSPLHF.

This chain joins TRBV18 and TRBJ2-1; 9 bases align to TRBD2. V shed 3 bases and J 4 bases; nucleotides not matched to a gene: 4. Germline V gives CDR1 KGHSH, CDR2 LQKENI. CDR3 length equals 15 residues. CDR3 residues: CASSPSLAGYNEQFF. The CDR3 DNA follows: TGTGCCAGCTCACCTTCCCTAGCGGGGTACAATGAGCAGTTCTTC.

This clonotype showed up many times. The chain uses TRBV2 and TRBJ1-1, with D unresolved. CDR1 SNHLY and CDR2 FYNNEI come from the germline V gene. Trimming stripped 4 bases from V and 4 bases from J, with 13 bases between. This CDR3 region has 14 residues. The CDR3 region has the DNA TGTGCCAGCAGTGCCGCGGGGTCGGCCACTGAAGCTTTCTTT. Translated: CASSAAGSATEAFF.

Within the sample, this clonotype is medium-sized (0.01 to 0.1%). This chain uses TRBV27 with TRBJ2-7; perhaps TRBD1 as D (6 bases). V gave up 5 bases and J gave up 2 bases, with 10 bases separating them. Germline CDR1 MNHEY, CDR2 SMNVEV (reference sequence). CDR3 length: 13 residues. The CDR3 DNA reads as TGTGCCAGCAGTCGAGGGGGTCCCTACGAGCAGTACTTC. Translation: CASSRGGPYEQYF.

The V gene is TRBV20-1, the J gene TRBJ2-7; tentative D call: TRBD2 (6 bases). Trimming stripped 4 bases from V and 0 bases from J, with 7 bases between. This CDR3 region has 12 residues. CDR1 is DFQATT and CDR2 is SNEGSKA in the germline V gene (reference sequence). The CDR3 nucleotides are TGCAGTGCTACCGGGAGCTCCTACGAGCAGTACTTC. Protein sequence: CSATGSSYEQYF.

A few counts support this clonotype. This chain links TRBV25-1 with TRBJ2-1; TRBD2 matches at 8 bases. The CDR3 sequence is 17 residues long. V shed 6 bases, J shed 5 bases, and the junction held 15 bases outside the gene matches. CDR1 is MGHDK, CDR2 SYGVNS, per germline. The CDR3 nucleotides read TGTGCCAGCAGACTCGAGGCGGGAGGCCCTATAAACAATGAGCAGTTCTTC. Protein sequence: CASRLEAGGPINNEQFF. The entire variable domain, with the rest obtained from reference TRBV25-1 and TRBJ2-1, is as follows: EADIYQTPRYLVIGTGKKITLECSQTMGHDKMYWYQQDPGMELHLIHYSYGVNSTEKGDLSSESTVSRIRTEHFPLTLESARPSHTSQYLCASRLEAGGPINNEQFFGPGTRLTVL.

Remarks on this clonotype: This may arise from a read error, as a much more abundant clone is one base away. The chain is built from TRBV15 and TRBJ2-7; 8 bases are a match to TRBD2. Trimming removed 1 base from V and 2 bases from J; junction bases left unmatched: 13. The germline gives CDR1 LNHNV, CDR2 YYDKDF (reference sequence). The CDR3 consists of 18 residues. CDR3 in amino acids: CATSRAGSFIGRAYEQYF. The DNA for the CDR3 is TGTGCCACCAGCAGAGCCGGTTCCTTTATCGGGAGGGCCTACGAGCAGTACTTC.

The sample holds one count of this clonotype. Since a much larger clone is just one base distant, this may be a read error. This CDR3 fails to terminate in the conserved phenylalanine or tryptophan, so it likely reflects a read error. The CDR3 sequence: CASSLRWSYEQYS. The DNA of the CDR3 is TGTGCCAGCAGCCTAAGATGGTCCTACGAGCAGTACTCC. The chain uses TRBV11-3 and TRBJ2-7; no clear D. Germline V gives CDR1 SGHNT, CDR2 YENEEA. There are 13 residues in the CDR3. V lost 5 bases to trimming and J lost 1 base, with 9 bases between them.

The chain links TRBV27 to TRBJ2-1, with D possibly matching TRBD2 (7 bases). The CDR3 is made up of 15 amino acids. Trimming removed 6 bases at V and 5 bases at J, with 17 bases between. Looked up from germline, CDR1 is MNHEY and CDR2 is SMNVEV (reference sequence). As DNA, the CDR3 is TGTGCCAGCAGCCGACTAGGGGGGGCGGACAATGAGCAGTTCTTC. The encoded protein is CASSRLGGADNEQFF.

This clonotype was seen only a few times. CDR3 residues: CATSRGGQGRISKTQYF. The CDR3 nucleotides read TGTGCCACCAGCAGGGGCGGACAGGGGAGGATTTCCAAGACCCAGTACTTC. This chain uses TRBV15 with TRBJ2-5; 9 bases align to TRBD1. With V trimmed by 3 bases and J by 6 bases, 14 bases remained unmatched. The CDR3 totals 17 residues. CDR1 and CDR2 from the germline V gene are LNHNV and YYDKDF (reference sequence).

The rearrangement links TRBV9 to TRBJ2-5; D may be TRBD2 (5 bases). This CDR3 has 13 residues. Germline V lookup: CDR1 SGDLS, CDR2 YYNGEE. Trimming left V 1 base short and J 4 bases short, with 8 bases between. The CDR3 DNA reads as TGTGCCAGCAGCGTAAACGAGGGAGAGACCCAGTACTTC. Residues: CASSVNEGETQYF.

This clonotype was recorded at least ten times. This chain connects TRBV2 to TRBJ2-7; 7 positions agree with TRBD1. The CDR3 is made up of 16 amino acids. Germline V lookup: CDR1 SNHLY, CDR2 FYNNEI. J gave up 3 bases and V 5 bases, and 13 bases lay outside the gene matches. CDR3 residues: CASSNSPRDSIYEQYF. The CDR3 DNA is TGTGCCAGCAGTAATTCTCCCCGGGACAGCATCTACGAGCAGTACTTC.

This clonotype was counted between two and nine times. DNA of the CDR3: TGCAGTGCTAAAGGGACTAGCGGGCACGATCTCCGCACAGATACGCAGTATTTT. As protein: CSAKGTSGHDLRTDTQYF. The V gene is TRBV20-1, the J gene TRBJ2-3; 12 nucleotides match TRBD2. CDR1 and CDR2 from the germline V gene are DFQATT and SNEGSKA (reference sequence). CDR3 length equals 18 residues. V lost 4 bases to trimming and J lost 1 base; unmatched junction nucleotides: 12.

The chain employs TRBV29-1 and TRBJ1-1; D unresolved. The CDR3 covers 10 residues. V dropped 4 bases and J dropped 5 bases, with 5 bases sitting between them. The germline gives CDR1 SQVTM, CDR2 ANQGSEA. The CDR3 sequence is CSVALTEAFF. In DNA, the CDR3 is TGCAGCGTTGCTTTGACTGAAGCTTTCTTT.